The T cell receptor (beta chain) under discussion was sequenced for a study of blood T cell repertoires in COVID-19. Study summary: Samples taken during acute and convalescent COVID-19 were collected in the United States, Italy and Spain. PBMCs, B-cell-depleted T cells, or T cells provided the cDNA or gDNA that made up the material.

This clone was seen repeatedly, ten times or more. Authors' data handling: Cell counts per sample came from amplifying reference gene primers. TCRdb's table, derived via immunoSEQ multiplex PCR, lists solely in-frame clones and lacks some. V and J calls and clone size come straight from that table; D and trimming were deduced from the DNA. The repertoire holds under 200,000 clones, with 80% to 85% as singletons. Germline CDR1 KGHSH, CDR2 LQKENI. This CDR3 contains 14 residues. Trimming pared 3 bases from V and 9 bases from J, leaving 15 bases between. Seattle-derived patients entered the study during active infection and were followed longitudinally.

The chain couples TRBV18 to TRBJ2-1; D might be TRBD2 (6 bases). Sequenced input: peripheral blood. This clonotype was obtained from a woman aged 70-85 years with COVID-19, enrolled during active disease. CDR3 residues: CASSPLEGGAEQFF. The CDR3 DNA reads as TGTGCCAGCTCACCGTTGGAGGGAGGTGCTGAGCAGTTCTTC.